These 18 T cell receptor beta chains were all obtained from the same sample, sequenced in a study of T cell responses to AZD1222 COVID-19 vaccine. Assay used: immunoSEQ multiplex PCR; TCRdb lists only in-frame clones, some missing. The table records more than 90,000 clones, 90% of them present only once. The specimen was peripheral blood, collected on day 0 of AZD1222 vaccination. The receptors here all came from an adult in good health.

The V gene is TRBV6-5, the J gene TRBJ1-3; D unclear. The CDR3 totals 13 residues. The germline V and J ends were trimmed by 9 bases and 2 bases, with 11 bases remaining between them. CDR1 and CDR2 (germline): MNHEY, SVGAGI. The CDR3 DNA sequence: TGTGCCAGTAGGTTTTTCCCTGGAAACACCATATATTTT. The encoded protein is CASRFFPGNTIYF.

This clone appeared a few times. The chain combines TRBV28 with TRBJ2-7, with TRBD1 as a possible D gene (5 bases). Trimming cost V 6 bases and J 4 bases, with 10 bases left between them. This CDR3 contains 12 residues. Germline CDR1 is MDHEN and CDR2 is SYDVKM. The CDR3 sequence is CASRQGVYEQYF. The CDR3 DNA reads TGTGCCAGCAGACAAGGGGTGTACGAGCAGTACTTC.

This clone showed up just a few times. The chain recombines TRBV5-6 with TRBJ1-4; D not certain. Germline V lookup: CDR1 SGHDT, CDR2 YYEEEE. Trimming shortened V by 1 base and J by 4 bases, and 8 bases separated the two germline ends. This CDR3 comprises 14 residues. This CDR3 is CASSLLQINEKLFF. The CDR3 DNA is TGTGCCAGCAGCTTGTTACAGATTAATGAAAAACTGTTTTTT.

The chain links TRBV15 to TRBJ1-2; D may be TRBD1 (5 bases). The CDR3 consists of 16 residues. Per germline, CDR1 LNHNV and CDR2 YYDKDF (reference sequence). V was trimmed by 7 bases and J by 7 bases, leaving 25 bases between them. The chain's CDR3 is CATKDKMTGRFAGYTF. The CDR3 bases are TGTGCCACCAAGGATAAAATGACGGGACGGTTCGCTGGCTACACCTTC.

The chain recombines TRBV12-5 with TRBJ2-1; unclear D gene. Trimming removed 9 bases from V and 0 bases from J, with 12 bases in between. Per the germline V gene, CDR1 is LGHNT and CDR2 is FRNRAP. This CDR3 region has 14 residues. The CDR3 spells CASKTRSSYNEQFF. The CDR3 DNA sequence: TGTGCTAGCAAAACTCGAAGCTCCTACAATGAGCAGTTCTTC. Full variable domain (remainder filled in from reference TRBV12-5 and TRBJ2-1): DARVTQTPRHKVTEMGQEVTMRCQPILGHNTVFWYRQTMMQGLELLAYFRNRAPLDDSGMPKDRFSAEMPDATLATLKIQPSEPRDSAVYFCASKTRSSYNEQFFGPGTRLTVL.

The chain combines TRBV19 with TRBJ2-1; maybe TRBD1 (5 bases). Germline V gene sequence: CDR1 LNHDA, CDR2 SQIVND (reference sequence). The V and J ends lost 6 bases and 4 bases respectively, with 16 bases between them. This CDR3 is 15 amino acids long. The DNA of the CDR3 is TGTGCCAGTAGCCCCAAAGGGGCCCTATACAATGAGCAGTTCTTC. This translates into CASSPKGALYNEQFF.

The chain couples TRBV7-9 to TRBJ2-1; no clear D. This CDR3 has 12 amino acids. Germline CDR1 reads SEHNR; CDR2 reads FQNEAQ (reference sequence). Trimming shortened V by 1 base and J by 15 bases, and 13 bases separated the two germline ends. The CDR3, as DNA: TGTGCCAGCAGCTTAGAAGGTACACGGCCGTTCTTC. Encoded protein: CASSLEGTRPFF.

This chain connects TRBV5-8 to TRBJ2-7; D is unresolved. Deletions cut 2 bases from V and 0 bases from J, with 0 bases between. Germline assignment: CDR1 SGHTS and CDR2 YDEGEE. The CDR3 is 11 amino acids. CDR3 DNA sequence: TGTGCCAGCAGCTTCTCCTACGAGCAGTACTTC. Its protein product is CASSFSYEQYF.

The chain employs TRBV19 and TRBJ1-1; the D is unclear. Trimming took 11 bases from V and 4 from J, leaving 17 bases between them. The V gene's germline CDR1 is LNHDA and CDR2 SQIVND (reference sequence). This CDR3 spans 13 amino acids. The CDR3 region is CAGSLQAGTEAFF. The CDR3 DNA sequence: TGTGCCGGCTCACTCCAGGCGGGCACTGAAGCTTTCTTT.

V usage is TRBV10-3 and J usage is TRBJ2-2; 7 nucleotides line up with TRBD2. The ends lost 7 bases at V and 3 bases at J; junction bases unmatched: 5. The CDR3 runs to 14 residues. CDR1 and CDR2 from the germline V gene are ENHRY and SYGVKD. The CDR3 here is CAIKVAGDTGELFF. CDR3 nucleotide sequence: TGTGCCATCAAGGTGGCGGGGGACACCGGGGAGCTGTTTTTT.

The V call is TRBV5-1, the J call TRBJ2-3, with D perhaps TRBD2 (5 bases). This CDR3 has 13 amino acids. CDR1 is SGHRS, CDR2 YFSETQ, per germline. The germline V and J ends were trimmed by 0 bases and 8 bases, with 10 bases remaining between them. The CDR3 DNA follows: TGCGCCAGCAGCTTGGGGAACCGGGGTACGCAGTATTTT. Encoded protein: CASSLGNRGTQYF. The full variable domain, with the rest looked up from reference TRBV5-1 and TRBJ2-3, is KAGVTQTPRYLIKTRGQQVTLSCSPISGHRSVSWYQQTPGQGLQFLFEYFSETQRNKGNFPGRFSGRQFSNSRSEMNVSTLELGDSALYLCASSLGNRGTQYFGPGTRLTVL.

This chain connects TRBV4-1 to TRBJ2-2, with D possibly being TRBD1 (5 bases). CDR3 length equals 17 residues. The germline gives CDR1 MGHRA, CDR2 YSYEKL. V dropped 1 base and J dropped 1 base, with 13 bases sitting between them. CDR3 protein: CASSQVWSRVNTGELFF. CDR3 in DNA: TGCGCCAGCAGCCAAGTGTGGAGCAGGGTGAACACCGGGGAGCTGTTTTTT.

The rearrangement links TRBV5-1 to TRBJ2-2; tentative D call: TRBD2 (6 bases). The germline V gene has CDR1 SGHRS and CDR2 YFSETQ. CDR3 length: 15 amino acids. V was cut by 5 bases and J by 4 bases, with 15 bases left in between. Written as DNA, the CDR3 is TGCGCCAGCAGGTTTGCGCCGGGGGTCACCGGGGAGCTGTTTTTT. It translates to CASRFAPGVTGELFF.

The chain recombines TRBV27 with TRBJ2-1; TRBD2 agrees at 7 bases. With V trimmed by 6 bases and J by 6 bases, 20 bases remained unmatched. Germline V gene data show CDR1 as MNHEY and CDR2 as SMNVEV (reference sequence). The CDR3 sequence is 18 residues long. CDR3 in amino acids: CASSLTPSGRGNGNEQFF. The CDR3 DNA reads as TGTGCCAGCAGCCTAACCCCGTCTGGGAGGGGCAATGGCAATGAGCAGTTCTTC.

The CDR3 region is CASRGMGSPHFSYGYTF. CDR3 in DNA: TGTGCCAGCAGAGGAATGGGCAGCCCCCATTTTAGCTATGGCTACACCTTC. J is TRBJ1-2 and V is TRBV5-6; the D is unclear. The V end was cut by 5 bases, the J end by 4 bases, with 24 bases between. From germline, CDR1 is SGHDT and CDR2 YYEEEE. This CDR3 comprises 17 residues.

The V call is TRBV7-3, the J call TRBJ2-3; tentative D call: TRBD2 (7 bases). Germline V lookup: CDR1 SGHTA, CDR2 FQGTGA. The CDR3 is 15 residues long. The ends were cut back, 2 bases at V and 0 bases at J, with 9 bases in the middle. Written as DNA, the CDR3 is TGTGCCAGCAGCTTAGGGGGGGCGAGCACAGATACGCAGTATTTT. Protein sequence: CASSLGGASTDTQYF.

This sequence joins TRBV6-4 and TRBJ2-2; D remains ambiguous. CDR1 is MRHNA and CDR2 is SNTAGT in the germline V gene. CDR3 length equals 14 residues. V was clipped by 4 bases and J by 5 bases, with 11 bases between them. Written as DNA, the CDR3 is TGTGCCAGCAGTGGGTTCGCCCAGACCGGGGAGCTGTTTTTT. Amino acid sequence: CASSGFAQTGELFF.

The chain combines TRBV19 with TRBJ2-7; TRBD2 matches 7 bases. This CDR3 region has 14 residues. The germline CDR1 and CDR2 sequences are LNHDA and SQIVND (reference sequence). J gave up 6 bases and V 5 bases, and 10 bases lay outside the gene matches. The CDR3 reads CASSHRSGGSEQYF. The CDR3 nucleotides read TGTGCCAGTAGTCATCGATCCGGGGGGAGCGAGCAGTACTTC.